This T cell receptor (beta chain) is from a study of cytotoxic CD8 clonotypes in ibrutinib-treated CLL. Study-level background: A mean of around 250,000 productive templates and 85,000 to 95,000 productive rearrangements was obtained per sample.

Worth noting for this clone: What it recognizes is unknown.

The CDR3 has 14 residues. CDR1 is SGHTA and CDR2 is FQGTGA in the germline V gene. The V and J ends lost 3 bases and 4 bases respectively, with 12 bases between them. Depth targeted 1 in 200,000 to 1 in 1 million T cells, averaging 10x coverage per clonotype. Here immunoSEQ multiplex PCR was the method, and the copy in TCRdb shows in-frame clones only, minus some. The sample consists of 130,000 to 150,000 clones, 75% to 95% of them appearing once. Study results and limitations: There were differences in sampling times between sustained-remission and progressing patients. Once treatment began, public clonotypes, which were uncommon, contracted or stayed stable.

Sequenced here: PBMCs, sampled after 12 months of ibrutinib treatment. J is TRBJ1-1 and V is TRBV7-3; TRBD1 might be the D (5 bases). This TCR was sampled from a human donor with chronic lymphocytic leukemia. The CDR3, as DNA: TGTGCCAGCAGCTTTTCCGGGACTGGCACTGAAGCTTTCTTT. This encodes CASSFSGTGTEAFF. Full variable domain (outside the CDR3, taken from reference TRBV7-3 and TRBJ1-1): GAGVSQTPSNKVTEKGKYVELRCDPISGHTALYWYRQSLGQGPEFLIYFQGTGAADDSGLPNDRFFAVRPEGSVSTLKIQRTERGDSAVYLCASSFSGTGTEAFFGQGTRLTVV.